This TCR beta chain was obtained from a study of CD8 T cells in ankylosing spondylitis. Findings and limits, study-wide: A motif in TCR beta, a set of under ten highly homologous variants, appeared characteristic of ankylosing spondylitis blood.

There are a few counts of this clonotype. Its target is unknown. TCRdb re-called the 5' RACE reads with MiXCR, one entry per CDR3 protein. The table includes fewer than 400,000 distinct CDR3 sequences, under 25% detected once. The CDR3 is made up of 12 amino acids. The germline V gene encodes CDR1 MDHEN and CDR2 SYDVKM. The germline V and J ends were trimmed by 8 bases and 5 bases, with 11 bases remaining between them. The chain joins TRBV28 to TRBJ2-3; D tentatively fits TRBD1 or TRBD2 (6 bases each). The TCR was taken from a male donor with ankylosing spondylitis. Material for sequencing was blood, either unsorted or a sorted T cell fraction (not recorded which). The CDR3 DNA is TGTGCCAGCCAGGGGACTCTAGATACGCAGTATTTT. It translates to CASQGTLDTQYF.